Below are 4 T cell receptor beta chains sequenced from a single sample in a study of OX40 agonist ivuxolimab in advanced cancers. Sequenced by immunoSEQ multiplex PCR; TCRdb stores in-frame clones only, minus some. Among tens of thousands of clones listed, over 75% were seen once. The input for sequencing was CD4+ or CD8+ T cells sorted from blood, taken in a trial of the OX40 agonist ivuxolimab. These receptors all stem from an adult with an advanced solid tumor such as melanoma, head and neck, liver or kidney cancer.

The V and J genes are TRBV28 and TRBJ1-5; 9 nucleotides agree with TRBD1. CDR1 is MDHEN and CDR2 is SYDVKM in the germline V gene. V lost 4 bases, J lost 4 bases, and 8 bases stayed unmatched. This CDR3 spans 16 amino acids. CDR3 amino acids: CASSSGQGRWNQPQHF. DNA for the CDR3: TGTGCCAGCAGTTCAGGACAGGGGCGGTGGAATCAGCCCCAGCATTTT.

The chain carries TRBV15 and TRBJ1-1; 10 bases map to TRBD1. V shed 0 bases, J shed 8 bases, and the junction held 0 bases outside the gene matches. Per the germline V gene, CDR1 is LNHNV and CDR2 is YYDKDF (reference sequence). The CDR3 extends over 13 amino acids. CDR3 nucleotides: TGTGCCACCAGCAGAGAGGGACAGGGGGAAGCTTTCTTT. Its protein is CATSREGQGEAFF.

The chain links TRBV10-3 to TRBJ2-7; 7 positions agree with TRBD1. V dropped 3 bases and J dropped 4; count of bases not matched to a gene: 12. The CDR3 sequence is 16 residues long. The germline CDR1 and CDR2 sequences are ENHRY and SYGVKD. The CDR3 nucleotides read TGTGCCATCAGTGAATCCCTACAGGGGATCCTATACGAGCAGTACTTC. Amino acids: CAISESLQGILYEQYF.

The V and J genes are TRBV27 and TRBJ2-7, with D perhaps matching TRBD1 (6 bases). With 8 bases removed from V and 7 bases from J, the gap between germline ends came to 15 bases. The CDR3 spans 12 residues. CDR1 and CDR2 (germline): MNHEY, SMNVEV (reference sequence). CDR3 sequence reads: CASRNQGLEQYF. The CDR3 DNA reads TGTGCCAGCCGGAATCAGGGGCTGGAGCAGTACTTC.